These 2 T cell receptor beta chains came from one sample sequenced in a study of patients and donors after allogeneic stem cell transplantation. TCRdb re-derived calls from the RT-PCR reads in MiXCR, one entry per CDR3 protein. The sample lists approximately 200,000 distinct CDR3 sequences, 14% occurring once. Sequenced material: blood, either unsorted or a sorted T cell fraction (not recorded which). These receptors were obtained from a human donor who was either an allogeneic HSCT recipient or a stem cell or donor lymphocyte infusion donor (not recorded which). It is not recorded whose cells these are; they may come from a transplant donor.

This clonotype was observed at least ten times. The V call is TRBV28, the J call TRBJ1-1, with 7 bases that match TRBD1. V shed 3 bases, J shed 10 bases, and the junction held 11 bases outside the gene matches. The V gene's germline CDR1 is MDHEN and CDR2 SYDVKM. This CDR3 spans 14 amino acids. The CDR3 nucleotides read TGTGCCAGCAGTTTCGTGGTTAGTGCAGGGGGAGCTTTCTTT. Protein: CASSFVVSAGGAFF.

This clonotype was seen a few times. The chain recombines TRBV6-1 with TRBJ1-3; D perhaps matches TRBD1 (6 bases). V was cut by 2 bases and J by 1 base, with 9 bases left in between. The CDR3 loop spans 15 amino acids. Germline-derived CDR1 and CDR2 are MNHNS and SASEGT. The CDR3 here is CASSEQGLSGNTIYF. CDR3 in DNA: TGTGCCAGCAGTGAACAGGGGCTTTCTGGAAACACCATATATTTT.